These T cell receptor beta chains were read from a single sample in a study of cytomegalovirus exposure and HLA in healthy donors. Some clones are missing from TCRdb's copy, which holds only in-frame ones; the method was immunoSEQ multiplex PCR. The repertoire holds over 150,000 clones, over 75% seen once, with 3.5% to 5% in the top ten. The sequencing sample was made of PBMCs. The receptors here all came from a man between 35 and 55 years old in good health and CMV-seronegative. CDR3s include the opening cysteine and the closing phenylalanine or tryptophan. D genes are given only for firm matches. Some rows have no size entry. The others give once, few or many, or a class for an expanded clone.

>TRBD1|TRBV2|few|TRBJ2-5
CASKTGKEETQYF
TGTGCCAGCAAGACAGGGAAAGAAGAGACCCAGTACTTC
>-|TRBV5-5|-|TRBJ1-5
CASSLAPTVSNQPQHF
TGTGCCAGCAGCTTGGCCCCGACTGTTAGCAATCAGCCCCAGCATTTT
>-|TRBV19|few|TRBJ2-1
CASSIVGFPDPNEQFF
TGTGCCAGTAGTATAGTTGGTTTTCCAGATCCCAATGAGCAGTTCTTC
>-|TRBV7-8|-|TRBJ2-3
CASSLAGVDTDTQYF
TGTGCCAGCAGCTTAGCAGGGGTGGATACAGATACGCAGTATTTT
>TRBD2|TRBV6-5|-|TRBJ2-5
CASSYEAGGPPETQYF
TGTGCCAGCAGTTACGAAGCGGGGGGGCCGCCGGAGACCCAGTACTTC
>TRBD2|TRBV6-4|-|TRBJ2-5
CASSEHSGGGRQTQYF
TGTGCCAGCAGTGAACACTCCGGCGGGGGGAGACAGACCCAGTACTTC
>-|TRBV29-1|-|TRBJ2-1
CSVLQAGYNEQFF
TGCAGCGTTCTCCAGGCGGGCTACAATGAGCAGTTCTTC
>-|TRBV2|-|TRBJ2-5
CASSEFVNTPQGTQYF
TGTGCCAGCAGTGAATTTGTTAACACACCACAGGGGACCCAGTACTTC
>-|TRBV7-6|few|TRBJ1-2
CASSALGGNYGYTF
TGTGCCAGCAGCGCATTAGGCGGGAACTATGGCTACACCTTC
>-|TRBV5-4|-|TRBJ2-1
CASSPTGTRYYNEQFF
TGTGCCAGCAGCCCGACCGGGACACGCTATTACAATGAGCAGTTCTTC
>-|TRBV5-6|-|TRBJ2-1
CASSLMGLSYNEQFF
TGTGCCAGCAGCCTCATGGGCCTCTCCTACAATGAGCAGTTCTTC
>-|TRBV4-3|-|TRBJ1-1
CASSQDRGAGTEAFF
TGCGCCAGCAGCCAAGATCGTGGGGCGGGGACTGAAGCTTTCTTT
>-|TRBV23-1|-|TRBJ1-2
CARINNRARSYTF
TGCGCCAGAATCAACAACAGGGCCCGGAGCTACACCTTC
>-|TRBV2|-|TRBJ2-2
CASSVEPGELFF
TGTGCCAGCAGTGTTGAGCCCGGGGAGCTGTTTTTT
>-|TRBV25-1|few|TRBJ1-1
CASSANREAFF
TGTGCCAGCAGTGCAAACAGAGAAGCTTTCTTT
>-|TRBV6-6|few|TRBJ1-5
CASRGGGVNQPQHF
TGTGCCAGCAGGGGAGGGGGAGTCAATCAGCCCCAGCATTTT
>-|TRBV28|-|TRBJ1-3
CASSLLSSGNTIYF
TGTGCCAGCAGTTTATTGAGCTCTGGAAACACCATATATTTT
>TRBD1|TRBV7-6|-|TRBJ1-2
CASSGGQGYGYPF
TGTGCCAGCAGCGGGGGACAGGGGTATGGCTACCCCTTC